This TCR beta chain was recovered during a study of blood T cell repertoires in COVID-19. Study summary: Italy, Spain and the United States were the sources of the convalescent and acute COVID-19 samples.

The CDR3 extends over 13 amino acids. V lost 4 bases and J 7 bases, leaving 14 bases between the germline ends. Germline-derived CDR1 and CDR2 are SGHTA and FQGNSA. The authors' processing: Reference gene primer amplification in the assay estimated nucleated cell counts. Here immunoSEQ multiplex PCR was the method, and the copy in TCRdb shows in-frame clones only, minus some. The D gene and trimming were derived from the DNA, and the V and J assignments and clone size from that table. Here the sample spans 200,000 to 300,000 clones, 60% to 75% being singletons. The receptor comes from a woman older than 75 with acute or convalescent COVID-19. Sequenced: peripheral blood. This chain connects TRBV7-2 to TRBJ2-7; D possibly corresponds to TRBD2 (6 bases). The CDR3 loop is CASSSRLEGEQYF. Here the CDR3 DNA reads TGTGCCAGCAGCTCGAGACTAGAAGGGGAGCAGTACTTC.